The 25 T cell receptor beta chains listed next were all sequenced from one sample in a study of monozygotic twins with inflammatory bowel disease. TCRdb re-called the 5' RACE reads, yielding one record per CDR3 amino acid sequence without DNA. The listing records fewer than 350,000 distinct CDR3 sequences. The sequenced sample consisted of blood. Every receptor here comes from a human donor with ulcerative colitis or Crohn's disease, or a healthy co-twin of an affected twin (not recorded which).

The V and J genes are TRBV3-1 and TRBJ2-7; the D call from TCRdb, TRBD1, cannot be confirmed without DNA. The CDR3 contains 15 residues. The germline V gene has CDR1 LGHDT and CDR2 YNNKEL (reference sequence). The CDR3 region is CASSQTPGQQSKQYF.

V usage is TRBV7-9 and J usage is TRBJ2-7; the D call from TCRdb, TRBD1, cannot be confirmed without DNA. Germline V gives CDR1 SEHNR, CDR2 FQNEAQ (reference sequence). The CDR3 runs 13 residues. The CDR3 reads CASSFRDDGEQYF. Using reference TRBV7-9 and TRBJ2-7 for the parts outside the CDR3, the full variable domain is DTGVSQNPRHKITKRGQNVTFRCDPISEHNRLYWYRQTLGQGPEFLTYFQNEAQLEKSRLLSDRFSAERPKGSFSTLEIQRTEQGDSAMYLCASSFRDDGEQYFGPGTRLTVT.

This chain uses TRBV5-5 with TRBJ1-2; TCRdb designates TRBD1, a call that cannot be tested without DNA. Per germline, CDR1 SGHKS and CDR2 YYEKEE (reference sequence). This CDR3 has 16 residues. CDR3 sequence reads: CASSLVWDRAKDGYTF.

The chain employs TRBV10-2 and TRBJ2-3. Germline assignment: CDR1 WSHSY and CDR2 SAAADI. The CDR3 runs to 12 residues. The CDR3 reads CASSALGDTQYF.

CDR3 sequence reads: CASSFEGGGQETQYF. V gene TRBV11-2 combines with J gene TRBJ2-5; TCRdb's D call, TRBD1, is unchecked because there is no DNA. The V gene's germline CDR1 is SGHAT and CDR2 FQNNGV. The CDR3 is 15 residues long.

The J gene is TRBJ1-1, the V gene TRBV29-1; lacking DNA, the TRBD1 call made by TCRdb goes unchecked. CDR1 is SQVTM, CDR2 ANQGSEA, per germline. The CDR3 is 14 amino acids. This CDR3 is CSGSTGGGNTEAFF.

The chain carries TRBV18 and TRBJ2-1; the TCRdb call, TRBD1, lacks DNA for checking. CDR3 size: 13 residues. From germline, CDR1 is KGHSH and CDR2 LQKENI. CDR3 sequence: CASSQGQPNEQFF. The full variable domain, completed using reference TRBV18 and TRBJ2-1, is NAGVMQNPRHLVRRRGQEARLRCSPMKGHSHVYWYRQLPEEGLKFMVYLQKENIIDESGMPKERFSAEFPKEGPSILRIQQVVRGDSAAYFCASSQGQPNEQFFGPGTRLTVL.

This sequence joins TRBV7-2 and TRBJ2-1; checking the TCRdb D call of TRBD2 is not possible without DNA. Per germline, CDR1 SGHTA and CDR2 FQGNSA. The CDR3 extends over 13 amino acids. The CDR3 here is CASGRLENNEQFF.

The gene calls are TRBV5-1 and TRBJ2-1. The CDR3 covers 12 residues. Germline CDR1 SGHRS, CDR2 YFSETQ. CDR3 protein: CASRPETAEQFF.

The chain couples TRBV7-9 to TRBJ2-7. CDR1 and CDR2 (germline): SEHNR, FQNEAQ (reference sequence). The CDR3 consists of 12 residues. CDR3 sequence: CASSLNLYEQYF.

The rearrangement uses TRBV18 and TRBJ2-1; absent DNA, TCRdb's TRBD2 call cannot be checked. Germline V gene lookup returns CDR1 KGHSH and CDR2 LQKENI. This CDR3 contains 18 residues. The CDR3 loop reads CASSPGGLAESSYNEQFF. The full variable domain, rest sourced from reference TRBV18 and TRBJ2-1, is NAGVMQNPRHLVRRRGQEARLRCSPMKGHSHVYWYRQLPEEGLKFMVYLQKENIIDESGMPKERFSAEFPKEGPSILRIQQVVRGDSAAYFCASSPGGLAESSYNEQFFGPGTRLTVL.

The chain employs TRBV19 and TRBJ1-5; TCRdb's assignment of TRBD1 cannot be checked, as there is no DNA. This CDR3 comprises 16 residues. Looked up from germline, CDR1 is LNHDA and CDR2 is SQIVND (reference sequence). This CDR3 reads CASSPLTAPSNQPQHF.

The chain recombines TRBV2 with TRBJ2-7; TCRdb picks TRBD1, but there is no DNA to check that call. Germline CDR1 and CDR2: SNHLY and FYNNEI. This CDR3 has 13 residues. The CDR3 protein is CASRGQIDYEQYF.

The genes are TRBV9 and TRBJ2-7. The CDR3 length is 14 residues. CDR1 is SGDLS, CDR2 YYNGEE, per germline. CDR3 amino acids: CASSVASGQYEQYF.

The chain employs TRBV5-1 and TRBJ2-3; TCRdb reports TRBD1, a call that lacks DNA to check it against. This CDR3 has 13 residues. CDR1 and CDR2 from the germline V gene are SGHRS and YFSETQ. CDR3: CASRSPIGDTQYF.

The chain is built from TRBV28 and TRBJ1-5. CDR3 length equals 17 residues. Germline loops: CDR1 MDHEN, CDR2 SYDVKM. The CDR3 protein is CASSFVRVITPNQPQHF.

V and J are TRBV7-9 and TRBJ2-1. CDR1 is SEHNR, CDR2 FQNEAQ, per germline (reference sequence). The CDR3 totals 17 residues. The CDR3 reads CASSLAGSLGSYNEQFF. Filled out from reference TRBV7-9 and TRBJ2-1, the complete variable domain reads DTGVSQNPRHKITKRGQNVTFRCDPISEHNRLYWYRQTLGQGPEFLTYFQNEAQLEKSRLLSDRFSAERPKGSFSTLEIQRTEQGDSAMYLCASSLAGSLGSYNEQFFGPGTRLTVL.

The J gene is TRBJ1-4, the V gene TRBV5-1. Germline values: CDR1 SGHRS, CDR2 YFSETQ. CDR3 size: 15 residues. The CDR3 is CASSLDPRTNEKLFF.

The chain couples TRBV5-6 to TRBJ2-3. Germline CDR1 reads SGHDT; CDR2 reads YYEEEE. There are 12 residues in the CDR3. The CDR3 here is CASSGISATQYF. Variable domain in full (rest from reference TRBV5-6 and TRBJ2-3): DAGVTQSPTHLIKTRGQQVTLRCSPKSGHDTVSWYQQALGQGPQFIFQYYEEEERQRGNFPDRFSGHQFPNYSSELNVNALLLGDSALYLCASSGISATQYFGPGTRLTVL.

This chain uses TRBV5-1 with TRBJ2-7; TCRdb gives TRBD2 as the D gene, but with no DNA this cannot be confirmed. The CDR3 loop spans 14 amino acids. The germline CDR1 and CDR2 sequences are SGHRS and YFSETQ. The CDR3 is CASQLAGGMYEQYF.

This chain joins TRBV6-2 or TRBV6-3 and TRBJ1-5; with no DNA, the TCRdb D assignment of TRBD1 cannot be verified. Germline values: CDR1 MNHEY, CDR2 SVGEGT. The CDR3 totals 18 residues. The CDR3 sequence is CASSEDRGGRIANQPQHF.

This chain uses TRBV20-1 with TRBJ1-1; the TCRdb D gene call, TRBD1, has no DNA to confirm it. Germline loops: CDR1 DFQATT, CDR2 SNEGSKA (reference sequence). The CDR3 has 14 residues. The CDR3 sequence is CSARGQGINTEAFF.

CDR3 in amino acids: CASSLAGFRETQYF. The V gene is TRBV7-2, the J gene TRBJ2-5. CDR1 and CDR2 from the germline V gene are SGHTA and FQGNSA. This CDR3 is 14 amino acids long. Looking up the rest from reference TRBV7-2 and TRBJ2-5 gives the full variable domain: GAGVSQSPSNKVTEKGKDVELRCDPISGHTALYWYRQSLGQGLEFLIYFQGNSAPDKSGLPSDRFSAERTGGSVSTLTIQRTQQEDSAVYLCASSLAGFRETQYFGPGTRLLVL.

V gene TRBV6-1 combines with J gene TRBJ2-5; the D gene TCRdb calls, TRBD2, cannot be checked with no DNA. The CDR3 is 15 residues long. Germline assignment: CDR1 MNHNS and CDR2 SASEGT. This CDR3 reads CASSLSGGIRETQYF.

V is TRBV2 and J is TRBJ1-1. This CDR3 contains 13 residues. CDR1 and CDR2 from the germline V gene are SNHLY and FYNNEI. The CDR3 sequence is CASSEQAGTEAFF.